This T cell receptor beta chain stems from a study of blood T cell repertoires in COVID-19. About the study: Acute-phase and convalescent COVID-19 samples originated in the United States, Italy and Spain. The analysed material was cDNA or gDNA that came from T cells, B-cell-depleted T cells, or PBMCs.

As originally analysed: Quantification of nucleated cells was approximated via reference gene primer amplification. Sequencing was performed with immunoSEQ multiplex PCR; in TCRdb, only in-frame clones are kept and a portion is missing. From that table come the V and J calls and clone size; the DNA was used to work out D and trimming. The table has about 140,000 clones, 75% to 85% seen once; the top ten hold around 5%. The clonotype was recovered from a woman in her 50s with acute or convalescent COVID-19. The specimen sequenced was peripheral blood.

The CDR3 here is CASSGTSGGGEQFF. Here the CDR3 DNA reads TGTGCCAGCAGCGGGACTAGCGGGGGTGGCGAGCAGTTCTTC. This rearrangement joins TRBV7-3 to TRBJ2-1, with 14 bases matching TRBD2. This CDR3 comprises 14 residues. The germline CDR1 and CDR2 sequences are SGHTA and FQGTGA. V lost 5 bases to trimming and J lost 10 bases; unmatched junction nucleotides: 4.